This TCR beta chain emerged from a study of blood T cell repertoires in COVID-19. The assay was immunoSEQ multiplex PCR, and TCRdb's table has in-frame clones only and misses some. Seen here are approximately 220,000 clones, approximately 90% observed once, and the top ten hold 0.55% to 0.75%. This clone was seen once. Per the germline V gene, CDR1 is SGHVS and CDR2 is FNYEAQ. V dropped 1 base and J dropped 4; count of bases not matched to a gene: 0. The CDR3 runs to 13 residues. This receptor was obtained from a man aged 35-49 years with acute or convalescent COVID-19. The specimen sequenced was peripheral blood. This chain links TRBV7-6 with TRBJ2-5; 7 bases agree with TRBD2. The CDR3 DNA reads as TGTGCCAGCAGCTTAGGGGAGGGAGAGACCCAGTACTTC. It encodes CASSLGEGETQYF.